This is a list of T cell receptor beta chains from one sample in a study of beta chain features in type 1 diabetes. Measured with immunoSEQ multiplex PCR; TCRdb has only the in-frame clones, and not every one. The sample has 240,000 or so clones; around 68% are singletons. Sequenced input: naive CD4+ T cells from blood. Receptor source: a man in his thirties or forties in good health. CDR3s include the opening cysteine and the closing phenylalanine or tryptophan. Each record gives: J gene, D gene, V gene, clone size, CDR3 DNA, CDR3 protein. The D gene is left open where the match is weak. Clone sizes are given selectively: once, few, many, or a class where the clone is expanded.

TRBJ2-2	-	TRBV27	-	TGTGCCAGCAGCCCCGGGTACACCGGGGAGCTGTTTTTT	CASSPGYTGELFF
TRBJ1-2	-	TRBV30	-	TGTGCCTCCCTGCAAGGCGGCGGTGGCTACACCTTC	CASLQGGGGYTF
TRBJ2-7	-	TRBV5-1	-	TGCGCCAGCAGCTTGGGGCAGTCAACCTACGAGCAGTACTTC	CASSLGQSTYEQYF
TRBJ1-1	-	TRBV29-1	-	TGCAGCGTTGAAATGGGCAGGGATGATGAAGCTTTCTTT	CSVEMGRDDEAFF
TRBJ2-3	-	TRBV29-1	few	TGCAGCGTTGATAGCGGAAGCACAGATACGCAGTATTTT	CSVDSGSTDTQYF
TRBJ2-5	-	TRBV30	few	TGTGCCTGGAGTGTAGGGCCAAATTCCTGGGGGACCCAGTACTTC	CAWSVGPNSWGTQYF
TRBJ1-6	-	TRBV7-9	-	TGTGCCAGCAGCCCGGGACAACCCGATAATTCACCCCTCCACTTT	CASSPGQPDNSPLHF
TRBJ2-6	-	TRBV29-1	-	TGCAGCGTAGGGGGGCCTGGGGCCAACGTCCTGACTTTC	CSVGGPGANVLTF
TRBJ2-3	-	TRBV4-3	-	TGCGCCAGCAGCCAGGATCCGAGCACAGATACGCAGTATTTT	CASSQDPSTDTQYF
TRBJ2-1	TRBD2	TRBV10-3	-	TGTGCCATCAGCCGGACTAGCGAGTCCTACAATGAGCAGTTCTTC	CAISRTSESYNEQFF
TRBJ1-4	-	TRBV6-5	few	TGTGCCAGCAGTTACGCAGGGCTTGCTAATGAAAAACTGTTTTTT	CASSYAGLANEKLFF
TRBJ2-7	-	TRBV30	few	TGTGCCTGGAGTGCTGCCTACGAGCAGTACTTC	CAWSAAYEQYF
TRBJ2-5	TRBD1	TRBV25-1	few	TGTGCCAGCAGTGCCCGACAGGGGGCTAGAGAGACCCAGTACTTC	CASSARQGARETQYF
TRBJ1-2	TRBD1	TRBV29-1	-	TGCAGCGTGGAAAGGACAGGGGTTAACTATGGCTACACCTTC	CSVERTGVNYGYTF
TRBJ1-1	TRBD1	TRBV10-3	-	TGTGCCATCAGTGATAGCGGGACAGGGGGACACTTTTACACTGAAGCTTTCTTT	CAISDSGTGGHFYTEAFF
TRBJ1-4	TRBD1	TRBV27	few	TGTGCCAGCGCCACTATCACAGGGGCAAGAGAAAAACTGTTTTTT	CASATITGAREKLFF
TRBJ2-1	-	TRBV2	-	TGTGCCAGCAGTCCCCTCTCAGCCGGTCGTGAGCAGTTCTTC	CASSPLSAGREQFF
TRBJ2-2	TRBD1	TRBV30	-	TGTGCCTGGAGTTTGAGGGGGCCTGCCGGGGAGCTGTTTTTT	CAWSLRGPAGELFF
TRBJ2-1	TRBD1	TRBV7-9	few	TGTGCCAGCAGCTTGGACAGGGGATTATACAATGAGCAGTTCTTC	CASSLDRGLYNEQFF
TRBJ2-1	-	TRBV7-6	-	TGTGCCAGCAGCTTAAAGGATGAGCAGTTCTTC	CASSLKDEQFF
TRBJ2-3	TRBD2	TRBV7-9	few	TGTGCCAGCAGGGACCTAGCGGGGGCCCCAGATACGCAGTATTTT	CASRDLAGAPDTQYF
TRBJ2-4	-	TRBV7-9	-	TGTGCCAGCAGCTTAGGGGGCTCCAAAAACATTCAGTACTTC	CASSLGGSKNIQYF
TRBJ2-5	-	TRBV25-1	few	TGTGCCAGCAGTGCCCAAAGGGGGCAAGAGACCCAGTACTTC	CASSAQRGQETQYF
TRBJ2-2	-	TRBV2	-	TGTGCCAGCAGTGGCGGCGGATTCGGGGAGCTGTTTTTT	CASSGGGFGELFF
TRBJ1-1	-	TRBV15	-	TGTGCCACCAGCAGAGACGACAGGAGGGACACTGAAGCTTTCTTT	CATSRDDRRDTEAFF
TRBJ2-1	-	TRBV19	few	TGTGCCAGTAGTATCGGGACTTCCTCCTACAATGAGCAGTTCTTC	CASSIGTSSYNEQFF
TRBJ2-5	TRBD2	TRBV7-2	-	TGTGCCAGCAGCCCCCCTAGCGGGAGGCAAGAGACCCAGTACTTC	CASSPPSGRQETQYF
TRBJ2-7	TRBD1	TRBV10-3	-	TGTGCCACCCGGGACAGTTCCTACGAGCAGTACTTC	CATRDSSYEQYF
TRBJ2-7	-	TRBV29-1	-	TGCAGCGTTCGCAGGGGAGGGTACGAGCAGTACTTC	CSVRRGGYEQYF
TRBJ1-1	-	TRBV14	few	TGTGCCAGCAGCCCTGGACTTCAGAACACTGAAGCTTTCTTT	CASSPGLQNTEAFF
TRBJ2-1	TRBD2	TRBV5-4	-	TGTGCCAGCAGCAACCGACTAGCGGGGTCCTACAATGAGCAGTTCTTC	CASSNRLAGSYNEQFF
TRBJ1-1	-	TRBV30	-	TGTGCCTGGACTCGTACAGGCATGAACACTGAAGCTTTCTTT	CAWTRTGMNTEAFF
TRBJ1-5	-	TRBV2	-	TGTGCCAGCCGTGCTGAGTTCAATCAGCCCCAGCATTTT	CASRAEFNQPQHF
TRBJ2-5	TRBD2	TRBV2	-	TGTGCCAGCAGAGCGACTAGCGGGGCGAAACAAGAGACCCAGTACTTC	CASRATSGAKQETQYF